The 10 T cell receptor beta chains given below trace back to one sample, sequenced in a study of blood T cell repertoires in COVID-19. Produced via immunoSEQ multiplex PCR; TCRdb's table is partial and in-frame only. The data hold about 180,000 clones, with about 88% observed a single time. Sequencing used peripheral blood. The origin of the receptors is a woman aged 25 to 39 with active or convalescent COVID-19.

The chain is built from TRBV5-4 and TRBJ2-1, with 9 bases matching TRBD2. V dropped 1 base and J dropped 3; count of bases not matched to a gene: 5. CDR1 is SGHNT, CDR2 YYREEE, per germline (reference sequence). The CDR3 length is 16 residues. CDR3 sequence (DNA): TGTGCCAGCAGCTTGTGGGCTAGCGGGGTCTACAATGAGCAGTTCTTC. It yields the protein CASSLWASGVYNEQFF.

The chain couples TRBV18 to TRBJ1-5, with D unclear. The CDR3 length is 13 residues. The V end lost 2 bases, the J end lost 4 bases, and 6 bases lay between the germline ends. Per germline, CDR1 KGHSH and CDR2 LQKENI. The CDR3 DNA follows: TGTGCCAGCTCACCATCGACAAATCAGCCCCAGCATTTT. Encoded protein: CASSPSTNQPQHF.

This clone is a singleton in its sample. The chain couples TRBV12-3 or TRBV12-4 to TRBJ1-1, with D uncertain. CDR3 length: 13 amino acids. Trimming left V 1 base short and J 3 bases short, with 6 bases between. The CDR3 DNA is TGTGCCAGCAGTTTAGGTGTAGACACTGAAGCTTTCTTT. This codes for CASSLGVDTEAFF.

The rearrangement links TRBV9 to TRBJ2-1, with a possible D match to TRBD2 (6 bases). With 0 bases removed from V and 6 bases from J, the gap between germline ends came to 10 bases. The CDR3 is 14 amino acids. Germline V gene lookup returns CDR1 SGDLS and CDR2 YYNGEE. Here the CDR3 reads CASSVGGGANEQFF. The DNA of the CDR3 is TGTGCCAGCAGCGTAGGAGGAGGGGCCAATGAGCAGTTCTTC.

The count of this clone is one. The chain has TRBV13 and TRBJ1-2, with TRBD1 identical over 9 bases. CDR3 length equals 16 residues. The V gene end was trimmed by 9 bases and the J gene end by 7 bases; junction bases not matched to a gene: 18. Germline V gives CDR1 PRHDT, CDR2 FYEKMQ (reference sequence). The CDR3 coding sequence is TGTGCCAGTGGGTCAGGAAACACAGGGGGCCGTGGTGGCTACACCTTC. It translates to CASGSGNTGGRGGYTF.

The chain carries TRBV5-1 and TRBJ2-1; perhaps TRBD2 as D (5 bases). This CDR3 contains 12 residues. In germline, CDR1 is SGHRS, CDR2 YFSETQ. Trimming cost V 0 bases and J 12 bases, with 10 bases left between them. This chain's CDR3 is CASSLGPRGQFF. CDR3 nucleotide sequence: TGCGCCAGCAGCTTGGGACCACGGGGGCAGTTCTTC.

This rearrangement joins TRBV5-1 to TRBJ2-5; 10 positions agree with TRBD2. The CDR3 is made up of 17 amino acids. Germline values: CDR1 SGHRS, CDR2 YFSETQ. V shed 0 bases, J shed 6 bases, and the junction held 11 bases outside the gene matches. CDR3 nucleotides: TGCGCCAGCAGCTTGGTGGCTAGCGGGAGTTCGAGGCAGACCCAGTACTTC. It specifies CASSLVASGSSRQTQYF.

V gene TRBV4-1 combines with J gene TRBJ1-5, with D unresolved. The CDR3 runs 15 residues. Germline-derived CDR1 and CDR2 are MGHRA and YSYEKL. With 3 bases removed from V and 5 bases from J, the gap between germline ends came to 14 bases. The CDR3 nucleotides read TGCGCCAGCAGCCATTACTTACGAGGCGATCAGCCCCAGCATTTT. This codes for CASSHYLRGDQPQHF.

This clone was recorded once. The chain couples TRBV6-5 to TRBJ1-5; 8 bases are shared with TRBD1. From germline, CDR1 is MNHEY and CDR2 SVGAGI. The CDR3 spans 15 residues. V trimming: 6 bases; J trimming: 3 bases; junction bases outside the gene matches: 7. The CDR3 bases are TGTGCCAGCAGCCAAGACAGGGGATTCAATCAGCCCCAGCATTTT. Residues: CASSQDRGFNQPQHF.

The chain has TRBV7-9 and TRBJ2-1; 8 nucleotides agree with TRBD1. V was clipped by 4 bases and J by 4 bases; unmatched bases: 9. The CDR3 runs to 16 residues. In germline, CDR1 is SEHNR, CDR2 FQNEAQ (reference sequence). This CDR3 is CASSSDRGREYNEQFF. In nucleotides, the CDR3 is TGTGCCAGCAGCTCCGACAGGGGAAGAGAATACAATGAGCAGTTCTTC.